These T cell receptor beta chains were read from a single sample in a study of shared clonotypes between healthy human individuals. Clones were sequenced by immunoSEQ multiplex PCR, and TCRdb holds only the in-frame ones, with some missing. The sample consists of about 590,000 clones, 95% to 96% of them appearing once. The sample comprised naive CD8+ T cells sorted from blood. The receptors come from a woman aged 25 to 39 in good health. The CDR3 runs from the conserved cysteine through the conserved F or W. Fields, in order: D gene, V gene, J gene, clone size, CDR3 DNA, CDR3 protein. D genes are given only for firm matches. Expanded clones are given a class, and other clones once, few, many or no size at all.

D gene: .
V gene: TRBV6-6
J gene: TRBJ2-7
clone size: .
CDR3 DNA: TGTGCCAGCACAGAGATGACTTATACCTACGAGCAGTACTTC
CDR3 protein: CASTEMTYTYEQYF

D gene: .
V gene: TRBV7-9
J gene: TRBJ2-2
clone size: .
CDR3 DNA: TGTGCCAGCAGCTCCCGTGACACCGGGGAGCTGTTTTTT
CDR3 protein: CASSSRDTGELFF

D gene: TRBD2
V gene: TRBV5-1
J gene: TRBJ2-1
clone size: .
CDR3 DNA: TGCGCCAGCAGCTTGACTAGCGGGGGGAGCTCCTACAATGAGCAGTTCTTC
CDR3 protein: CASSLTSGGSSYNEQFF

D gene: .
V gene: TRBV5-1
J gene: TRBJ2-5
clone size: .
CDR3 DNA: TGCGCCAGCAGCTTGCGGGGTAGGGAGACCCAGTACTTC
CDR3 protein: CASSLRGRETQYF

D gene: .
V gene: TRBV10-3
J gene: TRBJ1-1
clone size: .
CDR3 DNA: TGTGCCATCAGTGAGCAGCAGGGTTGGGGGAACACTGAAGCTTTCTTT
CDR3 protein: CAISEQQGWGNTEAFF

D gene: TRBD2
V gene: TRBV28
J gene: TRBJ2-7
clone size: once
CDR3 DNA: TGTGCCAGCAGCAGACTAGCGGAGCGTTACGAGCAGTACTTC
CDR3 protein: CASSRLAERYEQYF

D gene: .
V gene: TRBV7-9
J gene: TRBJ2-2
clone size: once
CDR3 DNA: TGTGCCAGCAGCACGAGGGATTCGAACACCGGGGAGCTGTTTTTT
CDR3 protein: CASSTRDSNTGELFF

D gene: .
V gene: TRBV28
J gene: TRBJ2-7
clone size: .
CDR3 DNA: TGTGCCAGCAGTCACTGGGGGGGCACCTACGAGCAGTACTTC
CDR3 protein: CASSHWGGTYEQYF

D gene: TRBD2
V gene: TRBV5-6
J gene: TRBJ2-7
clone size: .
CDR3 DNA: TGTGCCAGCAGCTTGGAGGGAGTAGCGGGAGAGAACTACGAGCAGTACTTC
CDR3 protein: CASSLEGVAGENYEQYF

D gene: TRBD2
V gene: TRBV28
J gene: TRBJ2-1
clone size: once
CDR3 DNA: TGTGCCAGCAGCGGGGGTGAGAGGAGCGGGAGTTACAATGAGCAGTTCTTC
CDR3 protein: CASSGGERSGSYNEQFF

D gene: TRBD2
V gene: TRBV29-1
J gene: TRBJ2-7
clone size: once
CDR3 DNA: TGCAGCGTTGTGCTCCAAGCGGGAGTCTACGAGCAGTACTTC
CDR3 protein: CSVVLQAGVYEQYF

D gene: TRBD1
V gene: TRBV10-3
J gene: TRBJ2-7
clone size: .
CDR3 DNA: TGTGCCATCAGTGCCCGGGACAGATACGAGCAGTACTTC
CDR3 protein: CAISARDRYEQYF

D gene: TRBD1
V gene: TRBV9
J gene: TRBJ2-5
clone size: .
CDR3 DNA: TGTGCCAGCAGCTCAGGGACAGAAAAAGAGACCCAGTACTTC
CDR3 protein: CASSSGTEKETQYF

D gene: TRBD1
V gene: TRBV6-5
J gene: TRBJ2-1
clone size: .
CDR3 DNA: TGTGCCAGCAGTTACTATGGGACAGCGAAGGACAATGAGCAGTTCTTC
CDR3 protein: CASSYYGTAKDNEQFF

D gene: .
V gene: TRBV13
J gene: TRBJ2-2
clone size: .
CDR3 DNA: TGTGCCAGCAGCTTAGGGGCCGGGGAGCTGTTTTTT
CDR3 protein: CASSLGAGELFF

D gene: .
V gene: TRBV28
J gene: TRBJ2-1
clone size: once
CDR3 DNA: TGTGCCAGCAGTTGGGGGGACGGGAACAATGAGCAGTTCTTC
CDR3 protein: CASSWGDGNNEQFF

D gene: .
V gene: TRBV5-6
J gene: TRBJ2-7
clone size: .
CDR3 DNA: TGTGCCAGCAGCGAAGGACGTCCGAGCTCCTACGAGCAGTACTTC
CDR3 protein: CASSEGRPSSYEQYF

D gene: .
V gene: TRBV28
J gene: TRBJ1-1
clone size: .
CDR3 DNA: TGTGCCAGCAGTTCCGACCCAGGCACTGAAGCTTTCTTT
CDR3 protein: CASSSDPGTEAFF

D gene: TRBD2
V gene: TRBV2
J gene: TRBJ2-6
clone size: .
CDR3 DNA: TGTGCCAGCAGGACACGACAGGAGTCTAATAGCGGGAGAACTGGGGCCAACGTCCTGACTTTC
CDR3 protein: CASRTRQESNSGRTGANVLTF

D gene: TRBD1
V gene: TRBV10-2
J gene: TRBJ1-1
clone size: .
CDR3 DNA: TGCGCCAGCAGAACAGGGGGCATGAACACTGAAGCTTTCTTT
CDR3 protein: CASRTGGMNTEAFF

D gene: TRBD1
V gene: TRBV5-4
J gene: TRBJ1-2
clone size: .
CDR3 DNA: TGTGCCAGCAGCCTCCTTACAAACGGACAGGAGGGTTTTGCTTATGGCTACACCTTC
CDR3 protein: CASSLLTNGQEGFAYGYTF

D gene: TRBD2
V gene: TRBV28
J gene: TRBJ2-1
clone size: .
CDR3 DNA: TGTGCCAGCAGCCAGAGGGCTAGCGGAGGCAATGAGCAGTTCTTC
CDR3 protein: CASSQRASGGNEQFF